These 4 T cell receptor beta chains share one sample of origin, sequenced in a study of naive and memory T cell subsets (dated by TCRdb to 2016 to 2017). The library relied on UMI-ligation and nested PCR. The sample was run on an Illumina MiSeq. An equimolar mix of two oligonucleotides covering both TRBC1 and TRBC2 was used as the beta constant-region primer. Four rounds of PCR were used to amplify ligated cDNA, with nested alpha and beta constant-region primers being used together with the SP2 primer. TCRdb trimmed public reads at Q25 via fastp, called clones via MiXCR and kept in-frame beta chains. Each CDR3 protein appears once, grouped with its most common genes and DNA. The sample data list over 100,000 distinct CDR3 sequences, and 14% of these were observed just once. Together, the top ten hold roughly 2.8% of the sample. The full study reports these points: A few larger clonotypes were present in naive repertoires, particularly the CD8 repertoires, and these clonotypes were possibly memory cells re-expressing CD45RA.

Their cognate antigens are unknown. Sequencing was carried out using naive CD8+ T cells from blood. The cell subset or site label for this specimen denotes: naive T cells, CD45RA high CD27+. Every receptor here comes from a human donor in good health.

The chain links TRBV27 to TRBJ1-5; the D is unclear. V shed 4 bases and J shed 7 bases, with 20 bases lying between them. Germline V gene data show CDR1 as MNHEY and CDR2 as SMNVEV (reference sequence). The CDR3 spans 16 residues. The CDR3 here is CASSSPGMGPNQPQHF. The CDR3 coding sequence is TGTGCCAGCAGTTCCCCCGGCATGGGTCCAAACCAGCCCCAGCATTTT.

About this clonotype itself: One end of the junction varies from germline; a read error may be responsible. The V call is TRBV7-9, the J call TRBJ2-7, with unresolved D. This CDR3 contains 14 residues. The V gene's germline CDR1 is SEHNR and CDR2 FQNEAQ (reference sequence). Here the CDR3 DNA reads TGTGCCAGCAGCTTAGATGCGGCCTCCTACGAGCAGCACTTC. This codes for CASSLDAASYEQHF.

This clonotype was counted between two and nine times. This chain links TRBV2 with TRBJ2-6; D is possibly TRBD2 (5 bases). The CDR3 length is 17 residues. The germline CDR1 and CDR2 sequences are SNHLY and FYNNEI. Between the trimmed V and J ends, which lost 7 bases and 1 base, there was a span of 17 bases. CDR3 nucleotide sequence: TGTGCCAGCACCGACGGGGAATATCAGTCTGGGGCCAACGTCCTGACTTTC. Its protein product is CASTDGEYQSGANVLTF.

This clonotype has just a few counts. The genes are TRBV29-1 and TRBJ2-7; 8 bases agree with TRBD1. The CDR3 consists of 14 residues. The V gene's germline CDR1 is SQVTM and CDR2 ANQGSEA. V shed 1 base, J shed 3 bases, and the junction held 5 bases outside the gene matches. The CDR3 region has the DNA TGCAGCGTTGAAGTATCGGACAGGGTCTACGAGCAGTACTTC. It codes for CSVEVSDRVYEQYF.